This T cell receptor (beta chain) was recovered during a study of blood T cell repertoires in COVID-19. Study context: The United States, Italy and Spain provided the acute and convalescent COVID-19 samples. PBMCs, B-cell-depleted T cells, or T cells were the source of the cDNA or gDNA that made up the material.

The method was immunoSEQ multiplex PCR; TCRdb's version includes in-frame clones alone and lacks a portion of them. In the table there are about 210,000 clones, around 82% of which are singletons. The source of this sequence is a middle-aged woman with acute or convalescent COVID-19. Sequenced sample: peripheral blood.

This CDR3 reads CASSLRSGGLAGVEQYF. Written as DNA, the CDR3 is TGTGCCAGCAGCCTCCGTAGCGGGGGTCTAGCGGGAGTCGAGCAGTACTTC. This chain connects TRBV5-6 to TRBJ2-7, with 10 positions matching TRBD2. This CDR3 has 17 residues. V lost 4 bases and J lost 6; bases outside the gene matches: 16. Germline assignment: CDR1 SGHDT and CDR2 YYEEEE.